The 20 T cell receptor beta chains below all came from one sample that was sequenced in a study of OX40 agonist ivuxolimab in advanced cancers. Measured with immunoSEQ multiplex PCR; TCRdb has only the in-frame clones, and not every one. Of fewer than 85,000 clones listed, approximately 89% are singletons. The starting material was CD4+ or CD8+ T cells sorted from blood, obtained in a trial of the OX40 agonist ivuxolimab. The origin of the receptors is an adult with an advanced solid tumor such as melanoma, head and neck, liver or kidney cancer.

A remark on this clone: Within the sample, other DNA sequences also encode this same CDR3. This chain links TRBV7-2 with TRBJ1-1; D remains unclear. This CDR3 contains 13 residues. Trimming stripped 1 base from V and 1 base from J, with 4 bases between. Germline loops: CDR1 SGHTA, CDR2 FQGNSA. The DNA of the CDR3 is TGTGCCAGCAGCTTAGAGGGGAACACTGAAGCTTTCTTT. It encodes CASSLEGNTEAFF. The variable domain in full, completed from reference TRBV7-2 and TRBJ1-1, reads GAGVSQSPSNKVTEKGKDVELRCDPISGHTALYWYRQSLGQGLEFLIYFQGNSAPDKSGLPSDRFSAERTGGSVSTLTIQRTQQEDSAVYLCASSLEGNTEAFFGQGTRLTVV.

This chain links TRBV5-4 with TRBJ2-3, with 7 positions matching TRBD1. The CDR3 loop spans 15 amino acids. Trimming removed 4 bases from V and 0 bases from J; junction bases left unmatched: 5. Germline V lookup: CDR1 SGHNT, CDR2 YYREEE (reference sequence). CDR3 nucleotide sequence: TGTGCCAGCAGCAACCAGGGGGTTAGCACAGATACGCAGTATTTT. As protein: CASSNQGVSTDTQYF.

J is TRBJ1-4 and V is TRBV7-9; D is unresolved. The V end was cut by 4 bases, the J end by 7 bases, with 16 bases between. This CDR3 region has 15 residues. The germline gives CDR1 SEHNR, CDR2 FQNEAQ (reference sequence). The CDR3 region is CASSSRHRAGEKLFF. CDR3 DNA sequence: TGTGCCAGCAGCTCACGACACCGCGCGGGTGAAAAACTGTTTTTT.

The rearrangement joins TRBV6-6 to TRBJ1-1; D is uncertain. Trimming shortened V by 6 bases and J by 5 bases, and 16 bases separated the two germline ends. The CDR3 loop spans 14 amino acids. CDR1 is MNHNY and CDR2 is SVGAGI in the germline V gene (reference sequence). The CDR3 here is CASSPGTAGTEAFF. The CDR3 DNA reads TGTGCCAGCAGCCCGGGCACCGCAGGTACTGAAGCTTTCTTT.

CDR3 sequence (DNA): TGTGCCTCAGGGGTTTATGAAAAACTGTTTTTT. Translated: CASGVYEKLFF. The chain joins TRBV19 to TRBJ1-4, with D possibly being TRBD1 (6 bases). From germline, CDR1 is LNHDA and CDR2 SQIVND (reference sequence). This CDR3 region has 11 residues. The ends were cut back, 11 bases at V and 6 bases at J, with 10 bases in the middle.

The rearrangement links TRBV10-3 to TRBJ2-6; D remains unclear. The V end lost 4 bases, the J end lost 1 base, and 11 bases lay between the germline ends. This CDR3 contains 16 residues. Germline loops: CDR1 ENHRY, CDR2 SYGVKD. Written as DNA, the CDR3 is TGTGCCATCAGTGTCGACTTGCAGTCTGGGGCCAACGTCCTGACTTTC. Its translation is CAISVDLQSGANVLTF.

V usage is TRBV5-1 and J usage is TRBJ2-7; unclear D gene. V shed 4 bases and J shed 1 base, with 15 bases lying between them. CDR3 size: 15 residues. Germline V lookup: CDR1 SGHRS, CDR2 YFSETQ. The CDR3 coding sequence is TGCGCCAGCAGCCGATCTCGGACGGCTTCCTACGAGCAGTACTTC. Its protein is CASSRSRTASYEQYF.

The J gene is TRBJ2-7, the V gene TRBV12-5, with 8 nucleotides matching TRBD1. This CDR3 spans 17 amino acids. Losses at the gene ends were 1 base for V and 2 bases for J; bases not matched to a gene: 10. CDR1 is LGHNT and CDR2 is FRNRAP in the germline V gene. The CDR3 loop reads CASGLERPDREAYEQYF. The CDR3 nucleotides are TGTGCTAGTGGTTTGGAACGCCCGGACAGGGAGGCCTACGAGCAGTACTTC.

The sample holds a few counts of this clone. The chain links TRBV7-2 to TRBJ2-5; D may be TRBD1 (5 bases). Germline values: CDR1 SGHTA, CDR2 FQGNSA. CDR3 size: 13 residues. With 5 bases removed from V and 0 bases from J, the gap between germline ends came to 7 bases. The CDR3: CASSLQDQETQYF. The CDR3 bases are TGTGCCAGCAGCCTACAGGACCAAGAGACCCAGTACTTC. The entire variable domain, with the rest obtained from reference TRBV7-2 and TRBJ2-5, is as follows: GAGVSQSPSNKVTEKGKDVELRCDPISGHTALYWYRQSLGQGLEFLIYFQGNSAPDKSGLPSDRFSAERTGGSVSTLTIQRTQQEDSAVYLCASSLQDQETQYFGPGTRLLVL.

J is TRBJ1-4 and V is TRBV19, with D hard to call. This CDR3 is built from 15 residues. V lost 3 bases and J lost 6, with 14 bases in between. Germline values: CDR1 LNHDA, CDR2 SQIVND (reference sequence). The CDR3 is CASSMPGRWDEKLFF. In DNA form, the CDR3 reads TGTGCCAGTAGTATGCCCGGACGGTGGGATGAAAAACTGTTTTTT.

The rearrangement links TRBV28 to TRBJ1-2; D gene unclear. CDR3 length: 13 amino acids. The germline V and J ends were trimmed by 7 bases and 5 bases, with 14 bases remaining between them. The germline CDR1 and CDR2 sequences are MDHEN and SYDVKM. CDR3 protein: CASNTRSPYGYTF. Written as DNA, the CDR3 is TGTGCCAGCAATACACGATCCCCTTATGGCTACACCTTC.

This chain links TRBV28 with TRBJ1-3; TRBD1 aligns across 7 bases. The CDR3 is made up of 16 amino acids. Germline CDR1 reads MDHEN; CDR2 reads SYDVKM. Unmatched junction bases numbered 10, after V lost 4 bases and J lost 4 bases. The CDR3 DNA reads TGTGCCAGCAGTTCCCGGTTGGGACAGTGGGGAAACACCATATATTTT. This encodes CASSSRLGQWGNTIYF. The whole variable domain, filled in from reference TRBV28 and TRBJ1-3, reads DVKVTQSSRYLVKRTGEKVFLECVQDMDHENMFWYRQDPGLGLRLIYFSYDVKMKEKGDIPEGYSVSREKKERFSLILESASTNQTSMYLCASSSRLGQWGNTIYFGEGSWLTVV.

The chain joins TRBV29-1 to TRBJ2-3; D uncertain. CDR1 is SQVTM and CDR2 is ANQGSEA in the germline V gene. Trimming pared 1 base from V and 9 bases from J, leaving 14 bases between. The CDR3 sequence is 13 residues long. The CDR3 reads CSVEAGGRATQYF. CDR3 in DNA: TGCAGCGTTGAAGCGGGCGGCCGTGCCACGCAGTATTTT.

The J gene is TRBJ1-6, the V gene TRBV7-9, with 10 bases aligning to TRBD1. The J segment lost 4 bases and the V segment lost 4 bases, leaving 10 bases of the junction unmatched. CDR1 is SEHNR, CDR2 FQNEAQ, per germline (reference sequence). CDR3 length: 18 residues. DNA of the CDR3: TGTGCCAGCAGCTCCGTGACAGGGGGCGCTTGGTATAATTCACCCCTCCACTTT. Residues: CASSSVTGGAWYNSPLHF.

The genes are TRBV6-5 and TRBJ1-1, with no clear D. CDR3 size: 12 residues. Per germline, CDR1 MNHEY and CDR2 SVGAGI. Between the trimmed V and J ends, which lost 5 bases and 6 bases, there was a span of 10 bases. The CDR3 is CASSHRHAEAFF. The CDR3 bases are TGTGCCAGCAGTCATCGACACGCTGAAGCTTTCTTT.

The rearrangement joins TRBV28 to TRBJ1-4; 7 bases map to TRBD1. Germline CDR1 and CDR2: MDHEN and SYDVKM. Trimming cost V 7 bases and J 7 bases; bases outside gene matches: 9. The CDR3 is made up of 14 amino acids. Written as DNA, the CDR3 is TGTGCCAGCAAACAGACAGGGTCGGCTGAAAAACTGTTTTTT. Amino acids: CASKQTGSAEKLFF. Full variable domain (outside the CDR3, taken from reference TRBV28 and TRBJ1-4): DVKVTQSSRYLVKRTGEKVFLECVQDMDHENMFWYRQDPGLGLRLIYFSYDVKMKEKGDIPEGYSVSREKKERFSLILESASTNQTSMYLCASKQTGSAEKLFFGSGTQLSVL.

The V and J genes are TRBV4-1 and TRBJ2-1; the match to TRBD2 covers 8 bases. Germline loops: CDR1 MGHRA, CDR2 YSYEKL. The CDR3 spans 15 residues. V shed 3 bases, J shed 5 bases, and the junction held 6 bases outside the gene matches. CDR3 protein: CASSHLLAVDNEQFF. The CDR3 DNA follows: TGCGCCAGCAGCCACTTACTAGCGGTTGACAATGAGCAGTTCTTC.

The chain combines TRBV5-4 with TRBJ2-3; no definite D call. V lost 3 bases, J lost 5 bases, and 10 bases lay in between. In germline, CDR1 is SGHNT, CDR2 YYREEE (reference sequence). This CDR3 region has 13 residues. CDR3 loop: CASSSEWEDTQYF. The CDR3 DNA reads as TGTGCCAGCAGCTCGGAGTGGGAAGATACGCAGTATTTT.

V and J are TRBV11-2 and TRBJ2-3, with D possibly being TRBD2 (6 bases). Between the trimmed V and J ends, which lost 2 bases and 3 bases, there was a span of 12 bases. The length of the CDR3 is 15 residues. Germline V lookup: CDR1 SGHAT, CDR2 FQNNGV. For the CDR3, the DNA is TGTGCCAGCAGCTTAAGCCCTGGGGGGACAGATACGCAGTATTTT. Residues: CASSLSPGGTDTQYF.

The chain has TRBV11-1 and TRBJ2-5; unclear D gene. The J call is uncertain, as TRBJ2-7 better fits the DNA end. This CDR3 contains 17 residues. In germline, CDR1 is SGHAT, CDR2 FQDESV (reference sequence). The DNA of the CDR3 is TGTGCCAGCAGCGCTTTCCGGCCGTTTTCCTCGGGCTACGAGCAGTACTTC. This sequence encodes CASSAFRPFSSGYEQYF.